This T cell receptor (beta chain) was observed in a study of shared clonotypes between healthy human individuals. Libraries were prepared by immunoSEQ multiplex PCR; TCRdb keeps only in-frame clonotypes and omits some of them. This table holds roughly 1 million clones, under 80% found once. V dropped 4 bases and J dropped 9 bases, with 14 bases sitting between them. Germline CDR1 is SGDLS and CDR2 is YYNGEE. There are 13 residues in the CDR3. This rearrangement joins TRBV9 to TRBJ2-1, with D possibly being TRBD2 (6 bases). Sequenced material: memory CD4+ T cells sorted from blood. Subset: CD45RA-negative fraction. This receptor was taken from a man younger than 35 in good health. In DNA form, the CDR3 reads TGTGCCAGCAGCACCCACCCCGGGGGTGAGCAGTTCTTC. This translates into CASSTHPGGEQFF. Full variable domain (missing parts from reference TRBV9 and TRBJ2-1): DSGVTQTPKHLITATGQRVTLRCSPRSGDLSVYWYQQSLDQGLQFLIQYYNGEERAKGNILERFSAQQFPDLHSELNLSSLELGDSALYFCASSTHPGGEQFFGPGTRLTVL.